This T cell receptor (beta chain) was identified in a study of neurological immune-mediated disorders. Findings and limits, study-wide: The multiple sclerosis repertoire cluster had no clinical or MRI feature associated with it.

Each CDR3 protein is one row after TCRdb ran MiXCR on the 5' RACE reads. This table has around 60,000 distinct CDR3 sequences, 3% to 4% appearing once. With 3 bases removed from V and 12 bases from J, the gap between germline ends came to 12 bases. Germline V lookup: CDR1 MGHDK, CDR2 SYGVNS. The CDR3 sequence is 11 residues long. This clonotype was seen repeatedly, ten times or more. Its target is not known. This sequence originates from a woman aged 60-75 years with multiple sclerosis. The rearrangement uses TRBV25-1 and TRBJ2-7; perhaps TRBD1 as D (6 bases). Sequencing was done on a sample of PBMCs. CDR3 protein: CASSDRTVSYF. The CDR3 nucleotides read TGTGCCAGCAGTGATCGGACAGTGTCGTACTTC.